This TCR beta chain is drawn from a study of T cells in tumors after PD-1 blockade. TCRdb's table, derived via immunoSEQ multiplex PCR, lists solely in-frame clones and lacks some. The sample contains roughly 3,800 clones, less than 80% of which appear only once. Sequenced material: tumor tissue, taken after anti-PD-1 treatment. The TCR was taken from a human donor with cutaneous squamous cell carcinoma.

DNA for the CDR3: TGTGCCAGCTCCCGGTCTGGAAACACCATATATTTT. This sequence encodes CASSRSGNTIYF. The rearrangement joins TRBV19 to TRBJ1-3; D is uncertain. Germline V lookup: CDR1 LNHDA, CDR2 SQIVND (reference sequence). V gave up 9 bases and J gave up 1 base, with 7 bases separating them. The CDR3 loop spans 12 amino acids. Together with reference TRBV19 and TRBJ1-3, the CDR3 gives the full variable domain: DGGITQSPKYLFRKEGQNVTLSCEQNLNHDAMYWYRQDPGQGLRLIYYSQIVNDFQKGDIAEGYSVSREKKESFPLTVTSAQKNPTAFYLCASSRSGNTIYFGEGSWLTVV.